Listed below are T cell receptor beta chains from one sample, sequenced in a study of blood T cell repertoires in COVID-19. Some clones are missing from TCRdb's copy, which holds only in-frame ones; the method was immunoSEQ multiplex PCR. Altogether 150,000 to 200,000 clones are present, about 78% being singletons, with the ten largest covering approximately 15%. The source material was PBMCs or T cells enriched from blood (not recorded which). The receptors were sampled from a woman aged 45 to 65 who had recovered from COVID-19. CDR3s include the opening cysteine and the closing phenylalanine or tryptophan. The D gene is left open where the match is weak. Rows may omit the clone size; those that give it use once, few, many or a size class.

J gene: TRBJ2-3
V gene: TRBV18
clone size: .
D gene: TRBD2
CDR3 protein: CASSHVFSGTPADTQYF
CDR3 DNA: TGTGCCAGCTCTCACGTTTTTAGCGGGACGCCAGCAGATACGCAGTATTTT

J gene: TRBJ2-7
V gene: TRBV29-1
clone size: .
D gene: .
CDR3 protein: CSVEVPYGGTYEQYF
CDR3 DNA: TGCAGCGTTGAAGTCCCCTATGGCGGGACCTACGAGCAGTACTTC

J gene: TRBJ1-5
V gene: TRBV7-9
clone size: .
D gene: .
CDR3 protein: CASSLGGPKSPQHF
CDR3 DNA: TGTGCCAGCAGCTTAGGGGGGCCCAAATCGCCCCAGCATTTT

J gene: TRBJ1-5
V gene: TRBV15
clone size: .
D gene: TRBD1
CDR3 protein: CATSRGTGYSNQPQHF
CDR3 DNA: TGTGCCACCAGCAGGGGGACAGGGTATAGCAATCAGCCCCAGCATTTT

J gene: TRBJ1-1
V gene: TRBV5-4
clone size: .
D gene: .
CDR3 protein: CASGIQAGGTEAFF
CDR3 DNA: TGTGCCAGCGGTATCCAGGCGGGGGGTACTGAAGCTTTCTTT

J gene: TRBJ2-2
V gene: TRBV6-5
clone size: .
D gene: TRBD1
CDR3 protein: CASSFMQGAAGELFF
CDR3 DNA: TGTGCCAGCAGCTTTATGCAGGGGGCTGCCGGGGAGCTGTTTTTT

J gene: TRBJ1-2
V gene: TRBV25-1
clone size: once
D gene: TRBD1
CDR3 protein: CASSPTDRAYGYTF
CDR3 DNA: TGTGCCAGCAGCCCCACGGACAGGGCCTATGGCTACACCTTC

J gene: TRBJ1-6
V gene: TRBV7-8
clone size: .
D gene: .
CDR3 protein: CASSAGRTDNSPLHF
CDR3 DNA: TGTGCCAGCAGCGCGGGACGCACGGATAATTCACCCCTCCACTTT

J gene: TRBJ1-6
V gene: TRBV5-6
clone size: .
D gene: .
CDR3 protein: CASSPWGGPLHF
CDR3 DNA: TGTGCCAGCAGCCCCTGGGGAGGTCCCCTCCACTTT

J gene: TRBJ2-3
V gene: TRBV5-1
clone size: .
D gene: .
CDR3 protein: CASSLVGRGPDTQYF
CDR3 DNA: TGCGCCAGCAGCTTGGTTGGCAGGGGCCCAGATACGCAGTATTTT

J gene: TRBJ2-1
V gene: TRBV5-1
clone size: .
D gene: TRBD2
CDR3 protein: CASSDSGYSYNEQFF
CDR3 DNA: TGCGCCAGCAGCGATAGCGGGTACTCCTACAATGAGCAGTTCTTC

J gene: TRBJ2-7
V gene: TRBV4-1
clone size: .
D gene: TRBD1
CDR3 protein: CASSPRQGAEVTSYF
CDR3 DNA: TGCGCCAGCAGCCCCAGACAGGGGGCCGAGGTTACGTCCTACTTC

J gene: TRBJ2-3
V gene: TRBV7-9
clone size: .
D gene: TRBD2
CDR3 protein: CASSFGASGNTDTQYF
CDR3 DNA: TGTGCCAGCAGCTTCGGCGCTAGCGGGAACACAGATACGCAGTATTTT

J gene: TRBJ1-6
V gene: TRBV4-1
clone size: .
D gene: TRBD1
CDR3 protein: CASSQNTGADSPLHF
CDR3 DNA: TGCGCCAGCAGCCAAAATACAGGGGCGGATTCACCCCTCCACTTT

J gene: TRBJ2-7
V gene: TRBV28
clone size: once
D gene: .
CDR3 protein: CASSLSWGVYEQYF
CDR3 DNA: TGTGCCAGCAGTTTATCGTGGGGGGTCTACGAGCAGTACTTC

J gene: TRBJ2-7
V gene: TRBV19
clone size: once
D gene: TRBD1
CDR3 protein: CASSMQRDRGRWEQYF
CDR3 DNA: TGTGCCAGTAGTATGCAACGGGACAGGGGGCGCTGGGAGCAGTACTTC

J gene: TRBJ1-2
V gene: TRBV7-9
clone size: .
D gene: .
CDR3 protein: CASSSARDGYTF
CDR3 DNA: TGTGCCAGCAGCTCCGCCCGGGATGGCTACACCTTC

J gene: TRBJ2-7
V gene: TRBV18
clone size: .
D gene: TRBD1
CDR3 protein: CASSPRGQGAGYEQYF
CDR3 DNA: TGTGCCAGCTCACCACGGGGACAGGGGGCAGGCTACGAGCAGTACTTC

J gene: TRBJ2-3
V gene: TRBV11-3
clone size: .
D gene: .
CDR3 protein: CASSLGRRSGTDTQYF
CDR3 DNA: TGTGCCAGCAGCTTAGGTAGACGCAGCGGCACAGATACGCAGTATTTT

J gene: TRBJ2-1
V gene: TRBV19
clone size: .
D gene: .
CDR3 protein: CASSIAKRSGSFLRNEQFF
CDR3 DNA: TGTGCCAGTAGTATTGCCAAGAGAAGCGGGTCGTTTTTAAGGAATGAGCAGTTCTTC

J gene: TRBJ1-2
V gene: TRBV10-1
clone size: once
D gene: TRBD1
CDR3 protein: CASSERQGYGYTF
CDR3 DNA: TGCGCCAGCAGTGAGAGACAGGGGTATGGCTACACCTTC

J gene: TRBJ1-6
V gene: TRBV5-5
clone size: once
D gene: .
CDR3 protein: CASSPDGGYNSPLHF
CDR3 DNA: TGTGCCAGCAGCCCGGACGGAGGCTATAATTCACCCCTCCACTTT

J gene: TRBJ2-7
V gene: TRBV5-3
clone size: .
D gene: TRBD1
CDR3 protein: CASNPIQGALPYEQYF
CDR3 DNA: TGTGCCAGCAACCCGATCCAGGGGGCTCTCCCCTACGAGCAGTACTTC

J gene: TRBJ1-3
V gene: TRBV6-6
clone size: .
D gene: TRBD1
CDR3 protein: CASRDPGGGSTIYF
CDR3 DNA: TGTGCCAGCAGGGATCCAGGGGGTGGGAGCACCATATATTTT

J gene: TRBJ2-3
V gene: TRBV5-1
clone size: .
D gene: TRBD2
CDR3 protein: CASSMGLAKLDTQYF
CDR3 DNA: TGCGCCAGCAGCATGGGACTAGCGAAATTGGATACGCAGTATTTT

J gene: TRBJ1-4
V gene: TRBV18
clone size: once
D gene: .
CDR3 protein: CASSRGPREKLFF
CDR3 DNA: TGTGCCAGCTCACGCGGTCCCCGTGAAAAACTGTTTTTT

J gene: TRBJ2-3
V gene: TRBV6-5
clone size: .
D gene: TRBD1
CDR3 protein: CASSSGQGGNTQYF
CDR3 DNA: TGTGCCAGCAGTTCGGGACAGGGGGGTAATACGCAGTATTTT

J gene: TRBJ2-3
V gene: TRBV23-1
clone size: .
D gene: TRBD2
CDR3 protein: CASSGRDSGRPLNGTDTQYF
CDR3 DNA: TGCGCCAGCAGCGGGAGAGATAGCGGGAGGCCGTTAAATGGCACAGATACGCAGTATTTT

J gene: TRBJ2-7
V gene: TRBV6-5
clone size: .
D gene: .
CDR3 protein: CASSYSAGNYEQYF
CDR3 DNA: TGTGCCAGCAGTTACTCGGCAGGGAACTACGAGCAGTACTTC

J gene: TRBJ2-3
V gene: TRBV9
clone size: .
D gene: .
CDR3 protein: CASSVQGLGGASTDTQYF
CDR3 DNA: TGTGCCAGCAGCGTCCAGGGATTGGGTGGGGCTAGCACAGATACGCAGTATTTT

J gene: TRBJ2-2
V gene: TRBV5-8
clone size: .
D gene: .
CDR3 protein: CASSLEGSTGELFF
CDR3 DNA: TGTGCCAGCAGCTTGGAAGGGAGCACCGGGGAGCTGTTTTTT

J gene: TRBJ1-5
V gene: TRBV19
clone size: .
D gene: .
CDR3 protein: CASSVTALIQPQHF
CDR3 DNA: TGTGCCAGTAGTGTGACTGCTTTAATTCAGCCCCAGCATTTT

J gene: TRBJ2-7
V gene: TRBV9
clone size: once
D gene: TRBD1
CDR3 protein: CASSKGTGSTYEQYF
CDR3 DNA: TGTGCCAGCAGCAAGGGGACAGGCTCTACCTACGAGCAGTACTTC

J gene: TRBJ1-5
V gene: TRBV6-1
clone size: few
D gene: .
CDR3 protein: CASSESPGSNQPQHF
CDR3 DNA: TGTGCCAGCAGTGAATCCCCGGGGAGCAATCAGCCCCAGCATTTT

J gene: TRBJ1-5
V gene: TRBV18
clone size: .
D gene: .
CDR3 protein: CASSPGQHSNQPQHF
CDR3 DNA: TGTGCCAGCTCCCCTGGACAGCATAGCAATCAGCCCCAGCATTTT

J gene: TRBJ1-2
V gene: TRBV10-1
clone size: .
D gene: .
CDR3 protein: CASAPPGAYGYTF
CDR3 DNA: TGCGCCAGCGCCCCCCCGGGAGCCTATGGCTACACCTTC

J gene: TRBJ2-1
V gene: TRBV3-1/TRBV3-2
clone size: .
D gene: .
CDR3 protein: CASSQVASYNEQFF
CDR3 DNA: TGTGCCAGCAGCCAAGTAGCAAGCTACAATGAGCAGTTCTTC

J gene: TRBJ1-5
V gene: TRBV2
clone size: few
D gene: .
CDR3 protein: CASSFRPVNQPQHF
CDR3 DNA: TGTGCCAGCAGTTTCCGTCCGGTAAATCAGCCCCAGCATTTT

J gene: TRBJ1-1
V gene: TRBV15
clone size: .
D gene: .
CDR3 protein: CATSRGGSENTEAFF
CDR3 DNA: TGTGCCACCAGCAGAGGGGGCAGCGAGAACACTGAAGCTTTCTTT

J gene: TRBJ2-5
V gene: TRBV28
clone size: .
D gene: TRBD2
CDR3 protein: CATNFGGRGRVETQYF
CDR3 DNA: TGTGCCACCAACTTTGGGGGGAGGGGTAGAGTAGAGACCCAGTACTTC

J gene: TRBJ2-7
V gene: TRBV27
clone size: .
D gene: .
CDR3 protein: CASSLTRRSSYEQYF
CDR3 DNA: TGTGCCAGCAGTTTAACGCGTAGAAGCTCCTACGAGCAGTACTTC

J gene: TRBJ1-6
V gene: TRBV4-3
clone size: .
D gene: .
CDR3 protein: CASSQDLANSPLHF
CDR3 DNA: TGCGCCAGCAGCCAAGATCTGGCAAATTCACCCCTCCACTTT

J gene: TRBJ1-5
V gene: TRBV7-2
clone size: .
D gene: .
CDR3 protein: CASSSQPGSHQPQHF
CDR3 DNA: TGTGCCAGCAGCTCCCAGCCAGGGTCGCATCAGCCCCAGCATTTT

J gene: TRBJ2-1
V gene: TRBV6-5
clone size: .
D gene: TRBD2
CDR3 protein: CASSYGLAGVAEQFF
CDR3 DNA: TGTGCCAGCAGTTACGGGCTAGCGGGAGTAGCTGAGCAGTTCTTC

J gene: TRBJ1-6
V gene: TRBV7-3
clone size: .
D gene: .
CDR3 protein: CASSPRQNSPLHF
CDR3 DNA: TGTGCCAGCAGCCCTAGGCAGAATTCACCCCTCCACTTT

J gene: TRBJ1-1
V gene: TRBV7-8
clone size: .
D gene: TRBD1
CDR3 protein: CASSFSGGQRKREAFF
CDR3 DNA: TGTGCCAGCAGCTTTAGTGGGGGACAGCGCAAAAGGGAAGCTTTCTTT

J gene: TRBJ1-4
V gene: TRBV30
clone size: .
D gene: .
CDR3 protein: CAWSWSNEKLFF
CDR3 DNA: TGTGCCTGGAGTTGGAGTAATGAAAAACTGTTTTTT

J gene: TRBJ2-7
V gene: TRBV27
clone size: .
D gene: TRBD2
CDR3 protein: CASSRAPGLAYEQYF
CDR3 DNA: TGTGCCAGCAGTCGAGCCCCGGGACTAGCATACGAGCAGTACTTC

J gene: TRBJ1-2
V gene: TRBV5-1
clone size: few
D gene: .
CDR3 protein: CASSLAERQGYTF
CDR3 DNA: TGCGCCAGCAGCTTGGCCGAGAGGCAAGGCTACACCTTC

J gene: TRBJ1-4
V gene: TRBV18
clone size: few
D gene: TRBD1
CDR3 protein: CASSPQTGAGEKLFF
CDR3 DNA: TGTGCCAGCTCACCACAGACAGGGGCGGGTGAAAAACTGTTTTTT

J gene: TRBJ2-1
V gene: TRBV7-4
clone size: .
D gene: TRBD2
CDR3 protein: CASSYCRGLAGEISYNEQFF
CDR3 DNA: TGTGCCAGCAGCTACTGCAGAGGACTAGCGGGAGAGATCTCCTACAATGAGCAGTTCTTC

J gene: TRBJ2-2
V gene: TRBV19
clone size: .
D gene: .
CDR3 protein: CASSPHWAPGELFF
CDR3 DNA: TGTGCCAGTAGTCCTCACTGGGCCCCCGGGGAGCTGTTTTTT

J gene: TRBJ1-6
V gene: TRBV19
clone size: .
D gene: .
CDR3 protein: CASSIHQGIDPTTLHF
CDR3 DNA: TGTGCCAGTAGTATCCACCAGGGAATAGACCCCACGACCCTCCACTTT

J gene: TRBJ1-5
V gene: TRBV11-2
clone size: .
D gene: .
CDR3 protein: CASSSGGAQPQHF
CDR3 DNA: TGTGCCAGCAGCTCGGGGGGAGCTCAGCCCCAGCATTTT

J gene: TRBJ2-7
V gene: TRBV2
clone size: .
D gene: .
CDR3 protein: CASSGDSLAYEQYF
CDR3 DNA: TGTGCCAGCAGTGGGGACTCTCTCGCCTACGAGCAGTACTTC